This TCR beta chain was recovered during a study of OX40 agonist ivuxolimab in advanced cancers. This clone was seen a handful of times. The antigen remains undetermined. There are 13 residues in the CDR3. The V and J ends lost 5 bases and 1 base respectively, with 8 bases between them. Germline CDR1 SSHAT, CDR2 FNYEAQ (reference sequence). Study findings and constraints: The work left the antigen specificity of expanded peripheral T cells undetermined.

This table comes from immunoSEQ multiplex PCR, and its TCRdb copy is limited to in-frame clones, with some not included. The sample carries around 80,000 clones, approximately 89% recorded once. The chain recombines TRBV7-7 with TRBJ2-5, with TRBD2 as a possible D gene (6 bases). This receptor was identified in an adult with an advanced solid tumor such as melanoma, head and neck, liver or kidney cancer. Sample: CD4+ or CD8+ T cells sorted from blood, taken in a trial of the OX40 agonist ivuxolimab. CDR3 region: CASSGDFQETQYF. CDR3 nucleotides: TGTGCCAGCAGCGGGGACTTCCAAGAGACCCAGTACTTC. The full variable domain, in which reference TRBV7-7 and TRBJ2-5 provide the parts outside the CDR3, is GAGVSQSPRYKVTKRGQDVTLRCDPISSHATLYWYQQALGQGPEFLTYFNYEAQPDKSGLPSDRFSAERPEGSISTLTIQRTEQRDSAMYRCASSGDFQETQYFGPGTRLLVL.